The clone carrying this T cell receptor beta chain was seen many times. Its antigen is undetermined. Per the germline V gene, CDR1 is LGHNA and CDR2 is YSLEER. The CDR3 is 16 amino acids. Unmatched junction bases numbered 6, after V lost 0 bases and J lost 9 bases. Exclusion applied to patients with other autoimmune diseases, uncontrolled infections, pregnancy or lactation. It was on clinical symptoms, serum thyroxine, TRAb, thyroid ultrasound and orbital computed tomography that diagnosis relied. Amplification from RNA transcripts yielded the TCR beta CDR3 regions. RT-PCR in the first round used HTBI primers; a second-round multiplex PCR followed. TCRdb re-derived calls from the multiplex PCR reads in MiXCR, one entry per CDR3 protein. The table has 600,000 to 700,000 distinct CDR3 sequences, under 50% seen once. The data belong to a study of Graves' ophthalmopathy and Graves' hyperthyroidism. General study results and limits: Detection in blood was also observed for most expanded thyroid clonotypes above 0.001 frequency.

The clonotype comes from an adult man with Graves' ophthalmopathy. Input material: peripheral blood. The rearrangement joins TRBV4-3 to TRBJ1-6; 9 nucleotides line up with TRBD1. The CDR3 is CASSQELGQGGSPLHF. DNA for the CDR3: TGCGCCAGCAGCCAAGAGCTGGGACAGGGAGGTTCACCCCTCCACTTT.